Sequencing of this TCR beta chain was carried out in a study of cytomegalovirus exposure and HLA in healthy donors. As concerns this clone: Antigen: not known.

The CDR3 consists of 15 residues. V was clipped by 6 bases and J by 6 bases; unmatched bases: 9. The germline V gene encodes CDR1 MGHRA and CDR2 YSYEKL. Primers included in the PCR were 60 Vbeta and 13 Jbeta primers. Clones were read by immunoSEQ multiplex PCR, and TCRdb kept only the in-frame ones, dropping some. The table has 40,000 to 55,000 clones, about two thirds seen once; the top ten hold 9.5% to 15%. General observations from the study: A later analysis linked a missense DCLRE1C variant to TCR beta V- and J-gene trimming. Across donors, most TCRs were seen rarely, yet some public ones were widespread. Reports state that TCR beta sequences accurately predicted most subjects' HLA-A and HLA-B alleles.

Sample: PBMCs. The receptor comes from a man in his 60s in good health and CMV-seropositive. V usage is TRBV4-1 and J usage is TRBJ2-1; 9 nucleotides agree with TRBD2. CDR3 nucleotides: TGCGCCAGCAGTCTCTTGGGACTAGCACGCAATGAGCAGTTCTTC. The encoded protein is CASSLLGLARNEQFF.